This is a list of T cell receptor beta chains from one sample in a study of T cells after yellow fever vaccination. One entry per CDR3 protein results from TCRdb running MiXCR on the 5' RACE reads. The sample records roughly 520,000 distinct CDR3 sequences, around a fifth being singletons. The specimen comprised PBMCs, sampled approximately 22 days after the first yellow fever vaccination. Receptors originate from a man aged 18 to 30 who received the YFV17D yellow fever vaccine. The CDR3 runs from the conserved cysteine through the conserved F or W. The D gene is left open where the match is weak. Clone size appears in some rows only: once, few, many, or a class for an expanded clone.

.,TRBV7-3,15,TRBD1,TRBJ1-1,CASSIGQGGRTEAFF,TGTGCCAGCAGCATCGGACAGGGAGGTCGCACTGAAGCTTTCTTT
.,TRBV6-5,18,.,TRBJ2-6,CASSYTGPTFPGANVLTF,TGTGCCAGCAGTTACACAGGGCCTACCTTCCCTGGGGCCAACGTCCTGACTTTC
few,TRBV2,17,TRBD2,TRBJ2-3,CASSESLAGASTDTQYF,TGTGCCAGCAGTGAATCCCTAGCGGGGGCTAGCACAGATACGCAGTATTTT
.,TRBV20-1,11,.,TRBJ1-1,CSATDNTEAFF,TGCAGTGCCACGGATAACACTGAAGCTTTCTTT
.,TRBV5-1,17,.,TRBJ2-6,CASSFEGPSSGANVLTF,TGCGCCAGCAGCTTCGAAGGCCCCAGCTCTGGGGCCAACGTCCTGACTTTC
.,TRBV29-1,14,.,TRBJ2-3,CSARADLNTDTQYF,TGCAGCGCCCGGGCAGATCTAAACACAGATACGCAGTATTTT
.,TRBV20-1,13,TRBD1,TRBJ1-5,CSATDRGRQPQHF,TGCAGTGCTACGGACAGGGGGCGGCAGCCCCAGCATTTT
many,TRBV6-1,14,.,TRBJ1-4,CASSRRATNEKLFF,TGTGCCAGCAGTAGGAGGGCAACTAATGAAAAACTGTTTTTT
few,TRBV7-2,15,TRBD2,TRBJ2-5,CASSSGGALGETQYF,TGTGCCAGCTCCAGCGGGGGGGCGCTTGGGGAGACCCAGTACTTC
few,TRBV28,11,.,TRBJ2-5,CAISQVETQYF,TGTGCCATCTCCCAAGTGGAGACCCAGTACTTC
.,TRBV3-1,15,.,TRBJ2-3,CATSPAKRIADTQYF,TGTGCCACCAGCCCCGCCAAGCGGATTGCAGATACGCAGTATTTT
.,TRBV4-1,16,TRBD2,TRBJ2-1,CASSRAAGGAYNEQFF,TGCGCCAGCAGCCGCGCCGCCGGGGGGGCCTACAATGAGCAGTTCTTC
few,TRBV7-2,14,.,TRBJ1-1,CASSFTPVGTEAFF,TGTGCCAGCAGCTTCACCCCGGTTGGGACTGAAGCTTTCTTT